This T cell receptor beta chain is drawn from a study of beta chain features in type 1 diabetes. As for the study in general: When patients were set against healthy donors, age, gender and cell yields were similar. Study outcomes and limitations: Still unanswered here is whether HLA type influences TCRB rearrangement. The study found moderately but significantly shorter TCRB CDR3s in all four CD4+ subsets of Type 1 diabetes patients. VDJ junctions in type 1 diabetes patients carried more deletions and fewer insertions. Across patients, naive, central memory and Treg TCRB repertoires exhibited apparently greater similarity than was observed across healthy donors.

This clone was counted a few times. Antigen: not known. The whole isolated RNA underwent reverse transcription, so sequencing captured expressed TCRB transcripts. Clones were sequenced by immunoSEQ multiplex PCR, and TCRdb holds only the in-frame ones, with some missing. The data show some 350,000 clones, with roughly 12% seen just once and 0.013% to 0.015% held by the top ten. The clonotype comes from a young woman with type 1 diabetes. Sequencing was done on a sample of naive CD4+ T cells from blood.

CDR3 sequence (DNA): TGCAGCGTAGCCTCTGGAAACACCATATATTTT. Translated: CSVASGNTIYF. V is TRBV29-1 and J is TRBJ1-3; unclear D gene. The CDR3 extends over 11 amino acids. Trimming took off 6 bases at V and 0 bases at J, with 3 bases between the two ends. In germline, CDR1 is SQVTM, CDR2 ANQGSEA.